One sample yielded the 3 T cell receptor beta chains listed below, sequenced in a study of cytomegalovirus exposure and HLA in healthy donors. Use of 60 Vbeta and 13 Jbeta primers characterized the PCR. Using immunoSEQ multiplex PCR, the repertoire was profiled, and TCRdb retains in-frame clones only, with some absent. In total, the table holds tens of thousands of clones. The sample was PBMCs. The receptors were sampled from a man aged 35-49 years in good health and CMV-seronegative.

This chain connects TRBV2 to TRBJ2-1, with D maybe TRBD1 (5 bases). Germline V lookup: CDR1 SNHLY, CDR2 FYNNEI. The V end lost 11 bases, the J end lost 5 bases, and 10 bases lay between the germline ends. The CDR3 has 11 amino acids. DNA of the CDR3: TGTGCCGCAGCCAGGGACAATGAGCAGTTCTTC. It translates to CAAARDNEQFF.

The rearrangement uses TRBV5-4 and TRBJ2-7, with TRBD1 matching 9 bases. Unmatched junction bases numbered 7, after V lost 4 bases and J lost 5 bases. This CDR3 has 14 amino acids. Germline assignment: CDR1 SGHNT and CDR2 YYREEE (reference sequence). The CDR3 loop is CASSPGTGTHEQYF. The CDR3 DNA sequence: TGTGCCAGCAGCCCGGGGACAGGGACCCACGAGCAGTACTTC.

The chain employs TRBV5-1 and TRBJ1-6, with D maybe TRBD1 (5 bases). The CDR3 has 12 amino acids. The V end was cut by 4 bases, the J end by 12 bases, with 11 bases between. Germline CDR1 SGHRS, CDR2 YFSETQ. CDR3 sequence: CASSPGIGPLHF. CDR3 DNA: TGCGCCAGCAGCCCAGGGATCGGACCCCTCCACTTT.